This TCR beta chain is drawn from a study of T cell responses to AZD1222 COVID-19 vaccine. Trimming took 5 bases from V and 2 from J, leaving 11 bases between them. Germline values: CDR1 SGHTA, CDR2 FQGTGA. CDR3 size: 14 residues. As for this clone: What it binds is unknown.

Study-wide results and caveats: Vaccine-associated CD4 TCRs ranged over spike, dominating at 160-218 and 743-854.

The table came from immunoSEQ multiplex PCR; TCRdb's copy has only in-frame clones and leaves some out. The table lists 90,000 to 120,000 clones, 90% to 95% of them singletons, with roughly a fifth in the top ten. The clonotype was recovered from an adult in good health. The material was peripheral blood, obtained on day 0 of AZD1222 vaccination. The J gene is TRBJ2-3, the V gene TRBV7-3, with no clear D. The CDR3 DNA reads TGTGCCAGCAGCCAATCTAGACCCACAGATACGCAGTATTTT. Protein sequence: CASSQSRPTDTQYF.